The 5 T cell receptor beta chains presented below share a single source sample, sequenced in a study of PD-1 blockade in classical Hodgkin lymphoma. Time point: newly diagnosed, previously untreated cHL patient sample. Applied to thawed PBMCs, magnetic negative selection was the method used to isolate CD8+ T cells. TCRdb's table, derived via immunoSEQ multiplex PCR, lists solely in-frame clones and lacks some. This table holds fewer than 9,500 clones, about 91% found once. Sequencing was done on a sample of CD8+ T cells from blood. The receptors were gathered from a human donor with classical Hodgkin lymphoma.

The V and J genes are TRBV11-3 and TRBJ2-2, with D possibly TRBD1 on 6 matching bases. V lost 5 bases and J lost 1, with 11 bases in between. The CDR3 is 15 residues long. Germline CDR1 reads SGHNT; CDR2 reads YENEEA. CDR3 loop: CASSPHRENTGELFF. DNA of the CDR3: TGTGCCAGCAGCCCTCACAGGGAGAACACCGGGGAGCTGTTTTTT.

In the case of this clone: The junction and the germline gene differ at one end; a read error may be behind it. J is TRBJ2-7 and V is TRBV19, with 7 nucleotides matching TRBD2. The CDR3 is made up of 13 amino acids. Germline CDR1 is LNHDA and CDR2 is SQIVND (reference sequence). The CDR3 DNA follows: TGTGCCAGTAGTGGGGGGGAGGCAGGCCCTACGGACTTC. This translates into CASSGGEAGPTDF. The full variable domain, completed using reference TRBV19 and TRBJ2-7, is DGGITQSPKYLFRKEGQNVTLSCEQNLNHDAMYWYRQDPGQGLRLIYYSQIVNDFQKGDIAEGYSVSREKKESFPLTVTSAQKNPTAFYLCASSGGEAGPTDFGPGTRLTVT.

The V call is TRBV7-9, the J call TRBJ2-1; unclear D gene. This CDR3 is 12 amino acids long. CDR1 is SEHNR, CDR2 FQNEAQ, per germline (reference sequence). Between the trimmed V and J ends, which lost 9 bases and 4 bases, there was a span of 10 bases. CDR3 loop: CASRNLYNEQFF. The CDR3 nucleotides read TGTGCCAGTAGGAATTTGTACAATGAGCAGTTCTTC.

The chain joins TRBV7-9 to TRBJ1-2; possibly TRBD1 for D (6 bases). V lost 5 bases, J lost 7 bases, and 20 bases lay in between. CDR3 size: 15 residues. In germline, CDR1 is SEHNR, CDR2 FQNEAQ (reference sequence). The CDR3, as DNA: TGTGCCAGCAGCAGTGGACAGACAAACGTCCGTGGCTACACCTTC. It yields the protein CASSSGQTNVRGYTF.

This clone was counted a single time. The chain has TRBV7-2 and TRBJ1-2; D may be TRBD1 (5 bases). V was pared by 0 bases and J by 8 bases, with 16 bases between. The germline V gene encodes CDR1 SGHTA and CDR2 FQGNSA. This CDR3 is 15 amino acids long. The CDR3 sequence: CASSLAAGPTGGYTF. CDR3 DNA sequence: TGTGCCAGCAGCTTAGCGGCAGGGCCCACGGGCGGCTACACCTTC.